This T cell receptor beta chain was observed in a study of T cells in Graves' hyperthyroidism and ophthalmopathy. Study-level points and caveats: Within blood appeared most thyroid clonotypes that had expanded above 0.001.

This clonotype was seen at least ten times. Its antigen is currently unknown. RNA transcripts served as the template for amplifying TCR beta CDR3 regions. During a first-round RT-PCR of the TCR CDR3, the HTBI primer set was used. TCRdb re-called the multiplex PCR reads with MiXCR, one entry per CDR3 protein. The sample holds a few hundred thousand distinct CDR3 sequences, about 45% seen once. CDR1 is SGHVS and CDR2 is FQNEAQ in the germline V gene. V lost 2 bases to trimming and J lost 8 bases, with 18 bases between them. The CDR3 extends over 15 amino acids. The sequenced material came from peripheral blood or thyroid tissue (not recorded which). The genes are TRBV7-8 and TRBJ1-1; perhaps TRBD1 as D (6 bases). This sequence originates from a woman under 30 with Graves' hyperthyroidism. For the CDR3, the DNA is TGTGCCAGCAGCTTATTAATATGGGGGGCTGGGGAAGCTTTCTTT. Protein: CASSLLIWGAGEAFF.